The 18 T cell receptor beta chains below all came from one sample that was sequenced in a study of cytomegalovirus exposure and HLA in healthy donors. 60 Vbeta and 13 Jbeta primers were used in PCR. Clones were read by immunoSEQ multiplex PCR, and TCRdb kept only the in-frame ones, dropping some. The repertoire holds some 200,000 clones, with 83% as singletons. The sequenced sample was PBMCs. These receptor sequences come from a girl aged 5-17 years in good health and CMV-seronegative.

The J gene is TRBJ1-2, the V gene TRBV7-2; maybe TRBD1 (5 bases). CDR3 length equals 13 residues. Per the germline V gene, CDR1 is SGHTA and CDR2 is FQGNSA. The ends were cut back, 5 bases at V and 6 bases at J, with 13 bases in the middle. CDR3 sequence: CASSPRSGHGYTF. The CDR3 bases are TGTGCCAGCAGCCCCCGGTCAGGGCATGGCTACACCTTC.

V and J are TRBV6-5 and TRBJ2-7, with D maybe TRBD1 (6 bases). Germline lookup yields CDR1 MNHEY and CDR2 SVGAGI. Trimming pared 2 bases from V and 4 bases from J, leaving 9 bases between. This CDR3 has 13 amino acids. The CDR3 bases are TGTGCCAGCAGTTACGGACAGCTATACGAGCAGTACTTC. It codes for CASSYGQLYEQYF.

The chain employs TRBV11-2 and TRBJ1-2; possibly TRBD1 for D (5 bases). The CDR3 consists of 15 residues. Germline V gene lookup returns CDR1 SGHAT and CDR2 FQNNGV. The V and J ends lost 2 bases and 6 bases respectively, with 16 bases between them. The CDR3 DNA sequence: TGTGCCAGCAGCTTAATAGAAGCAGGGTACCATGGCTACACCTTC. Protein sequence: CASSLIEAGYHGYTF. Full variable domain (missing parts from reference TRBV11-2 and TRBJ1-2): EAGVAQSPRYKIIEKRQSVAFWCNPISGHATLYWYQQILGQGPKLLIQFQNNGVVDDSQLPKDRFSAERLKGVDSTLKIQPAKLEDSAVYLCASSLIEAGYHGYTFGSGTRLTVV.

This clone showed up just a few times. This chain connects TRBV10-3 to TRBJ1-2; D not resolved. The CDR3 is 12 residues long. CDR1 and CDR2 from the germline V gene are ENHRY and SYGVKD. V shed 0 bases and J shed 7 bases, with 6 bases lying between them. For the CDR3, the DNA is TGTGCCATCAGTGAGTCGGGAGGTGGCTACACCTTC. Amino acids: CAISESGGGYTF.

V and J are TRBV7-2 and TRBJ1-3; TRBD1 agrees at 9 bases. From germline, CDR1 is SGHTA and CDR2 FQGNSA. This CDR3 is built from 18 residues. The V and J ends lost 2 bases and 5 bases, in that order; junction bases with no gene match: 13. CDR3 nucleotide sequence: TGTGCCAGCAGCTTAACCGGGACAGGGCCTTTGGGGAGAAACACCATATATTTT. Amino acid sequence: CASSLTGTGPLGRNTIYF.

In its sample, this clone was seen a few times. The chain recombines TRBV5-4 with TRBJ1-6, with D possibly matching TRBD1 (6 bases). CDR1 is SGHNT, CDR2 YYREEE, per germline (reference sequence). The CDR3 length is 16 residues. Deletions cut 4 bases from V and 8 bases from J, with 19 bases between. Here the CDR3 reads CASSQATGSSHSPLHF. CDR3 DNA sequence: TGTGCCAGCAGCCAAGCGACAGGAAGCTCCCATTCACCCCTCCACTTT.

The chain links TRBV2 to TRBJ1-1; 9 nucleotides match TRBD1. Germline CDR1 and CDR2: SNHLY and FYNNEI. Trimming removed 4 bases from V and 4 bases from J; junction bases left unmatched: 7. The CDR3 has 15 amino acids. The CDR3 reads CASSARQGVSTEAFF. The CDR3, as DNA: TGTGCCAGCAGTGCTAGACAGGGGGTTAGCACTGAAGCTTTCTTT.

The V gene is TRBV4-1, the J gene TRBJ2-7; D possibly corresponds to TRBD2 (5 bases). CDR1 MGHRA and CDR2 YSYEKL come from the germline V gene. The CDR3 sequence is 13 residues long. Trimming removed 2 bases at V and 4 bases at J, with 9 bases between. CDR3 in amino acids: CASSQLAGYEQYF. Here the CDR3 DNA reads TGCGCCAGCAGCCAACTAGCCGGGTACGAGCAGTACTTC.

This clone was picked up one time. This chain links TRBV6-4 with TRBJ2-3; TRBD1 is a possible D gene (5 bases). CDR1 MRHNA and CDR2 SNTAGT come from the germline V gene. This CDR3 region has 14 residues. V was pared by 6 bases and J by 0 bases, with 10 bases between. CDR3: CASRAGASTDTQYF. CDR3 coding DNA: TGTGCCAGCAGGGCTGGGGCTAGCACAGATACGCAGTATTTT.

The chain recombines TRBV2 with TRBJ1-4; TRBD1 might be the D (6 bases). This CDR3 region has 13 residues. The ends were cut back, 11 bases at V and 7 bases at J, with 17 bases in the middle. Germline values: CDR1 SNHLY, CDR2 FYNNEI. The CDR3 DNA reads as TGTGCCTCAAGGGGGGGGGAAGGTGAAAAACTGTTTTTT. Its translation: CASRGGEGEKLFF.

This chain's CDR3 is CASRRGTVSSNQPQHF. CDR3 nucleotide sequence: TGTGCCAGCAGACGTGGGACAGTTTCTAGCAATCAGCCCCAGCATTTT. The J gene is TRBJ1-5, the V gene TRBV28; the match to TRBD1 covers 7 bases. Germline V gene sequence: CDR1 MDHEN, CDR2 SYDVKM. The CDR3 runs to 16 residues. V lost 6 bases, J lost 0 bases, and 8 bases stayed unmatched.

A note on this clone: At the DNA level, this CDR3 is encoded by other sequences in the same sample as well. The gene calls are TRBV30 and TRBJ1-2; a weak D match, TRBD1 (5 bases). Between the trimmed V and J ends, which lost 0 bases and 6 bases, there was a span of 17 bases. The length of the CDR3 is 15 residues. The V gene's germline CDR1 is GTSNPN and CDR2 SVGIG (reference sequence). CDR3 sequence reads: CAWSVTGVYQDGYTF. The CDR3 DNA sequence: TGTGCCTGGAGTGTTACAGGTGTTTATCAGGATGGCTACACCTTC.

The chain recombines TRBV5-5 with TRBJ1-1; D not certain. Germline loops: CDR1 SGHKS, CDR2 YYEKEE (reference sequence). Trimming removed 4 bases from V and 1 base from J, with 14 bases in between. This CDR3 is built from 15 residues. CDR3 bases: TGTGCCAGCAGCAATCCTCAGGTGGGGAACACTGAAGCTTTCTTT. This encodes CASSNPQVGNTEAFF.

This chain links TRBV27 with TRBJ1-5, with D tentatively TRBD1 (6 bases). Germline loops: CDR1 MNHEY, CDR2 SMNVEV (reference sequence). V lost 5 bases and J 0 bases, leaving 20 bases between the germline ends. The CDR3 length is 18 residues. CDR3 amino acids: CASSPWDTTTYSNQPQHF. As DNA, the CDR3 is TGTGCCAGCAGTCCCTGGGACACCACCACATATAGCAATCAGCCCCAGCATTTT.

The chain joins TRBV10-1 to TRBJ2-2; tentatively, D is TRBD2 (5 bases). CDR1 is WNHNN and CDR2 is SYGVQD in the germline V gene (reference sequence). The CDR3 extends over 14 amino acids. Between the trimmed V and J ends, which lost 5 bases and 2 bases, there was a span of 9 bases. Here the CDR3 DNA reads TGCGCCAGCAGTAGAGGGAGTAACACCGGGGAGCTGTTTTTT. It is translated as CASSRGSNTGELFF.

The chain joins TRBV6-5 to TRBJ1-2, with a weak D call TRBD1 (6 bases). This CDR3 is built from 14 residues. The ends were cut back, 6 bases at V and 0 bases at J, with 11 bases in the middle. The V gene's germline CDR1 is MNHEY and CDR2 SVGAGI. CDR3 DNA: TGTGCCAGCAGCCCCCGGACAGCTAACTATGGCTACACCTTC. Protein sequence: CASSPRTANYGYTF.

This chain uses TRBV6-6 with TRBJ2-1, with 14 bases lining up with TRBD2. Germline V lookup: CDR1 MNHNY, CDR2 SVGAGI (reference sequence). The CDR3 is 14 amino acids. Germline trimming cut 6 bases from V and 12 bases from J; bases unmatched to any gene: 7. CDR3: CASSPTSGGARQFF. For the CDR3, the DNA is TGTGCCAGCAGCCCGACTAGCGGGGGGGCAAGGCAGTTCTTC.

This clone has only a few counts. The rearrangement uses TRBV4-1 and TRBJ1-4; 7 nucleotides agree with TRBD1. CDR3 length equals 13 residues. J lost 8 bases, V lost 10 bases, and 10 bases had no gene match. CDR1 MGHRA and CDR2 YSYEKL come from the germline V gene. As DNA, the CDR3 is TGCGCCACCTCCCTCGGGACAGAAGAAAAACTGTTTTTT. Translation gives CATSLGTEEKLFF.